This T cell receptor (beta chain) was identified in a study of T cell responses to AZD1222 COVID-19 vaccine. This clone was picked up one time. Produced via immunoSEQ multiplex PCR; TCRdb's table is partial and in-frame only. The data contain some 200,000 clones, around 90% of them singletons. V shed 5 bases and J shed 6 bases, with 14 bases lying between them. CDR1 is SGHDT and CDR2 is YYEEEE in the germline V gene. This CDR3 comprises 14 residues. The TCR comes from an adult in good health. The chain links TRBV5-6 to TRBJ2-2, with D possibly being TRBD2 (5 bases). The specimen comprised peripheral blood, sampled on day 0 of AZD1222 vaccination. CDR3 residues: CASRPEGGSGELFF. In nucleotides, the CDR3 is TGTGCCAGCAGACCCGAGGGCGGGTCCGGGGAGCTGTTTTTT.